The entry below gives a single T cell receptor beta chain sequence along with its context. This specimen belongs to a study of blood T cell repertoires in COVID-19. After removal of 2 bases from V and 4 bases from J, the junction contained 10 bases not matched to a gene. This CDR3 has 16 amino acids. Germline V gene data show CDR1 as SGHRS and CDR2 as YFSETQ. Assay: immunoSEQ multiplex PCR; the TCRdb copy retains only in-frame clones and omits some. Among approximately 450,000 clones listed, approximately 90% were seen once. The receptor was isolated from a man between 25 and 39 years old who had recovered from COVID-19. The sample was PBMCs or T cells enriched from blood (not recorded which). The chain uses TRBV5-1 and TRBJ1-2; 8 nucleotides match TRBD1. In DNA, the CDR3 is TGCGCCAGCAGCTTATCCGGGACAGGAGGGTTCTATGGCTACACCTTC. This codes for CASSLSGTGGFYGYTF.